The rows below give T cell receptor beta chains drawn from one sample of a study of T-cell memory formation after mild COVID-19. TCRdb re-called the 5' RACE reads with MiXCR, one entry per CDR3 protein. The sample holds around 390,000 distinct CDR3 sequences, roughly 15% seen once. The specimen sequenced was PBMCs or a T cell subset sorted from them (not recorded which). All receptors come from a young man who had mild COVID-19 (a few samples of this study predate the infection). Cell type and time point are not known. CDR3s include the opening cysteine and the closing phenylalanine or tryptophan. The order of the fields is V gene, J gene, CDR3 protein.

v_call: TRBV18
j_call: TRBJ2-7
cdr3_aa: CASSSGGLEQYF

v_call: TRBV20-1
j_call: TRBJ1-2
cdr3_aa: CSRQTGGFGGYTF

v_call: TRBV3-1
j_call: TRBJ1-1
cdr3_aa: CASSQARGRAGAFF

v_call: TRBV12-3/TRBV12-4
j_call: TRBJ2-3
cdr3_aa: CASMSSGPDTQYF

v_call: TRBV5-1
j_call: TRBJ2-3
cdr3_aa: CASRPRGQFRQEAWNTQYF

v_call: TRBV28
j_call: TRBJ1-5
cdr3_aa: CASSLTGTDNQPQHF

v_call: TRBV5-1
j_call: TRBJ1-1
cdr3_aa: CASTGGGNMNTEAFF

v_call: TRBV5-1
j_call: TRBJ1-1
cdr3_aa: CASSLAYANTEAFF

v_call: TRBV28
j_call: TRBJ1-1
cdr3_aa: CASTVPPRSEAFF

v_call: TRBV7-8
j_call: TRBJ2-3
cdr3_aa: CASSLPRSGGLTSTDTQYF

v_call: TRBV7-2
j_call: TRBJ2-3
cdr3_aa: CASSRSLAGDVDTQYF

v_call: TRBV6-5
j_call: TRBJ1-2
cdr3_aa: CASSFDPGYGYTF

v_call: TRBV28
j_call: TRBJ1-1
cdr3_aa: CASSFILGHRKAFF

v_call: TRBV7-3
j_call: TRBJ2-3
cdr3_aa: CASSEQLAGADTQYF

v_call: TRBV4-3
j_call: TRBJ2-5
cdr3_aa: CASSQDWASGTQYF

v_call: TRBV12-3/TRBV12-4
j_call: TRBJ2-3
cdr3_aa: CASRRGHTDTQYF

v_call: TRBV5-1
j_call: TRBJ1-4
cdr3_aa: CASSPRRTNEKLFF